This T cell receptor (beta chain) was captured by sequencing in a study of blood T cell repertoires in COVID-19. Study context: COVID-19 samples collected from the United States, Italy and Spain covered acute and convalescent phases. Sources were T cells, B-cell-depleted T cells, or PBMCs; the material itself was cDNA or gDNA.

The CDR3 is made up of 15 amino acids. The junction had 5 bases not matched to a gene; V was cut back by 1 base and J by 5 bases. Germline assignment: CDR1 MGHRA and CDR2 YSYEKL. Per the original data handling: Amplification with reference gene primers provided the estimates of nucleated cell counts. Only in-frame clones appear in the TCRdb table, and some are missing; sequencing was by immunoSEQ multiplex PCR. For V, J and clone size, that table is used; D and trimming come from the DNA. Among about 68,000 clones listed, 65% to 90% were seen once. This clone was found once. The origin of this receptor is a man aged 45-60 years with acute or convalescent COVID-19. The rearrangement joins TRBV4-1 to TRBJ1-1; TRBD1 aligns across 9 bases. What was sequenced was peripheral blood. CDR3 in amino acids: CASSQGGQGITEAFF. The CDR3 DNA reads TGCGCCAGCAGCCAAGGAGGACAGGGGATAACTGAAGCTTTCTTT.